One sample yielded the 29 T cell receptor beta chains listed below, sequenced in a study of cytomegalovirus exposure and HLA in healthy donors. The PCR had 60 Vbeta and 13 Jbeta primers. The assay was immunoSEQ multiplex PCR, and TCRdb's table has in-frame clones only and misses some. The sample has about 64,000 clones; around 78% are singletons. Material for sequencing was PBMCs. These receptors all stem from a man between 18 and 29 years old in good health and CMV-seropositive.

The chain recombines TRBV29-1 with TRBJ2-1; weak D call: TRBD2 (6 bases). The CDR3 is 15 amino acids. V lost 3 bases and J 1 base, leaving 13 bases between the germline ends. Germline CDR1 is SQVTM and CDR2 is ANQGSEA. The CDR3 is CSVDRGGNSYNEQFF. The CDR3 DNA reads TGCAGCGTTGACCGGGGCGGGAATTCCTACAATGAGCAGTTCTTC.

The chain is built from TRBV6-5 and TRBJ1-5; maybe TRBD1 (5 bases). The CDR3 runs 14 residues. Per the germline V gene, CDR1 is MNHEY and CDR2 is SVGAGI. The germline V and J ends were trimmed by 4 bases and 5 bases, with 12 bases remaining between them. This chain's CDR3 is CASSLMKGHQPQHF. Here the CDR3 DNA reads TGTGCCAGCAGTTTAATGAAGGGGCATCAGCCCCAGCATTTT.

V is TRBV11-2 and J is TRBJ2-2; D gene uncertain. The CDR3 loop spans 13 amino acids. Germline V CDR1 and CDR2: SGHAT, FQNNGV. V was cut by 4 bases and J by 6 bases, with 9 bases left in between. CDR3 sequence reads: CASSSSGAGELFF. The DNA of the CDR3 is TGTGCCAGCAGCTCATCCGGAGCCGGGGAGCTGTTTTTT.

The V call is TRBV7-9, the J call TRBJ1-4; TRBD1 matches 7 bases. Looked up from germline, CDR1 is SEHNR and CDR2 is FQNEAQ (reference sequence). The CDR3 covers 17 residues. V shed 1 base, J shed 7 bases, and the junction held 12 bases outside the gene matches. CDR3 bases: TGTGCCAGCAGCTTAGGGACCTTTGGAGGGGGCGGTGAAAAACTGTTTTTT. This translates into CASSLGTFGGGGEKLFF.

The V gene is TRBV6-5, the J gene TRBJ1-1; 7 bases fit TRBD1. V was pared by 4 bases and J by 4 bases, with 6 bases of the junction left unmatched. The CDR3 is 14 amino acids. Germline V gene lookup returns CDR1 MNHEY and CDR2 SVGAGI. The CDR3 is CASSSRQGVTEAFF. The CDR3 DNA sequence: TGTGCCAGCAGTTCTAGACAGGGCGTCACTGAAGCTTTCTTT.

The rearrangement links TRBV25-1 to TRBJ1-5; tentative D call: TRBD1 (6 bases). The CDR3 has 13 amino acids. V was trimmed by 4 bases and J by 7 bases, leaving 11 bases between them. Germline CDR1 reads MGHDK; CDR2 reads SYGVNS. CDR3 coding DNA: TGTGCCAGCAGTGGTTCAGGGGCCCAGCCCCAGCATTTT. It encodes CASSGSGAQPQHF.

The V gene is TRBV29-1, the J gene TRBJ1-1, with a possible D match to TRBD1 (6 bases). The germline V and J ends were trimmed by 5 bases and 4 bases, with 11 bases remaining between them. Germline V gives CDR1 SQVTM, CDR2 ANQGSEA. CDR3 length: 12 residues. This CDR3 is CSVKDSGTEAFF. The DNA of the CDR3 is TGCAGCGTTAAGGACAGTGGCACTGAAGCTTTCTTT.

The V and J genes are TRBV6-6 and TRBJ1-2, with 10 bases aligning to TRBD1. V shed 6 bases and J 7 bases; nucleotides not matched to a gene: 8. CDR3 length: 14 residues. Germline loops: CDR1 MNHNY, CDR2 SVGAGI (reference sequence). CDR3 residues: CASRARQGATGYTF. The CDR3 DNA sequence: TGTGCCAGCAGGGCCCGACAGGGGGCAACTGGCTACACCTTC.

The chain employs TRBV13 and TRBJ2-5; 14 bases line up with TRBD2. CDR1 is PRHDT, CDR2 FYEKMQ, per germline (reference sequence). The V gene end was trimmed by 0 bases and the J gene end by 0 bases; junction bases not matched to a gene: 12. The CDR3 spans 21 residues. The CDR3 DNA sequence: TGTGCCAGCAGCTTAGGGTGGGGGACTAGCGGGAGAGGTGAGAACCAAGAGACCCAGTACTTC. This sequence encodes CASSLGWGTSGRGENQETQYF.

The rearrangement links TRBV28 to TRBJ1-5; possible D gene TRBD1, 6 bases. CDR1 and CDR2 from the germline V gene are MDHEN and SYDVKM. The V and J ends lost 6 bases and 5 bases respectively, with 17 bases between them. CDR3 length: 15 residues. CDR3 in amino acids: CASSGPGGGDQPQHF. CDR3 nucleotides: TGTGCCAGCAGCGGGCCGGGGGGCGGAGATCAGCCCCAGCATTTT.

V and J are TRBV28 and TRBJ2-3, with D perhaps matching TRBD1 (5 bases). This CDR3 is built from 15 residues. Germline lookup yields CDR1 MDHEN and CDR2 SYDVKM. V lost 2 bases and J lost 4, with 13 bases in between. CDR3 region: CASSLPQGQADTQYF. DNA for the CDR3: TGTGCCAGCAGTTTACCCCAGGGCCAGGCAGATACGCAGTATTTT.

This clone was counted only a few times. The V call is TRBV4-1, the J call TRBJ2-4, with unresolved D. CDR1 MGHRA and CDR2 YSYEKL come from the germline V gene. The CDR3 runs 18 residues. Trimming cost V 3 bases and J 0 bases, with 18 bases left between them. The CDR3: CASSQERSVSLAKNIQYF. CDR3 nucleotide sequence: TGCGCCAGCAGCCAGGAAAGAAGCGTTTCTCTAGCCAAAAACATTCAGTACTTC.

The chain has TRBV7-8 and TRBJ1-1; D is uncertain. Looked up from germline, CDR1 is SGHVS and CDR2 is FQNEAQ. V lost 0 bases and J 1 base, leaving 6 bases between the germline ends. CDR3 length equals 14 residues. DNA for the CDR3: TGTGCCAGCAGCTTAGCCTATCCGAACACTGAAGCTTTCTTT. Translating gives CASSLAYPNTEAFF.

DNA for the CDR3: TGTGCCTGGAGTGGAGGGAGCTCTGGAAACACCATATATTTT. It codes for CAWSGGSSGNTIYF. The V gene is TRBV30, the J gene TRBJ1-3; the D is unclear. There are 14 residues in the CDR3. V was cut by 1 base and J by 0 bases, with 7 bases left in between. The germline V gene has CDR1 GTSNPN and CDR2 SVGIG (reference sequence).

The rearrangement joins TRBV5-1 to TRBJ2-3, with 10 bases that match TRBD2. The CDR3 totals 14 residues. Trimming removed 4 bases from V and 4 bases from J; junction bases left unmatched: 3. Germline assignment: CDR1 SGHRS and CDR2 YFSETQ. CDR3 protein: CASSPGLAADTQYF. DNA for the CDR3: TGCGCCAGCAGCCCCGGACTAGCGGCAGATACGCAGTATTTT.

The gene calls are TRBV29-1 and TRBJ2-2, with TRBD1 matching 7 bases. The V and J ends lost 4 bases and 6 bases, in that order; junction bases with no gene match: 5. The CDR3 has 13 residues. Germline lookup yields CDR1 SQVTM and CDR2 ANQGSEA. Written as DNA, the CDR3 is TGCAGCGTTGGAGACAGGGCAGCCGGGGAGCTGTTTTTT. As protein: CSVGDRAAGELFF.

The V gene is TRBV4-1, the J gene TRBJ2-1; 8 nucleotides align to TRBD2. The CDR3 runs to 16 residues. Trimming took 0 bases from V and 4 from J; bases not matched to a gene: 5. The V gene's germline CDR1 is MGHRA and CDR2 YSYEKL. CDR3 DNA sequence: TGCGCCAGCAGCCAAGACCCGGGAGGGCCGTACAATGAGCAGTTCTTC. Protein: CASSQDPGGPYNEQFF.

This sequence joins TRBV29-1 and TRBJ2-7, with TRBD1 matching 9 bases. Germline V gene lookup returns CDR1 SQVTM and CDR2 ANQGSEA. This CDR3 is 14 amino acids long. V was clipped by 5 bases and J by 1 base; unmatched bases: 6. In nucleotides, the CDR3 is TGCAGCGTTAAGGCCGGGACAGGGTCCTACGAGCAGTACTTC. This translates into CSVKAGTGSYEQYF.

The chain joins TRBV29-1 to TRBJ2-1; TRBD2 matches at 15 bases. Germline assignment: CDR1 SQVTM and CDR2 ANQGSEA. V shed 7 bases, J shed 2 bases, and the junction held 3 bases outside the gene matches. The CDR3 has 15 residues. The DNA for the CDR3 is TGCAGCGGGGGACTAGCGGGGGGACCCTACAATGAGCAGTTCTTC. Its protein is CSGGLAGGPYNEQFF.

As DNA, the CDR3 is TGTGCCTGGAGCCTGGGGACTTATCTTACTTCCGTACAAGAGACCCAGTACTTC. Its protein product is CAWSLGTYLTSVQETQYF. V and J are TRBV30 and TRBJ2-5, with a tentative D call TRBD2 (6 bases). V lost 3 bases and J 2 bases, leaving 25 bases between the germline ends. Germline values: CDR1 GTSNPN, CDR2 SVGIG (reference sequence). The CDR3 runs 18 residues.

The rearrangement uses TRBV4-1 and TRBJ2-7, with unresolved D. The V gene lost 1 base and the J gene lost 0 bases, with 10 bases spanning the gap. Germline CDR1 is MGHRA and CDR2 is YSYEKL. This CDR3 comprises 15 residues. The CDR3 region has the DNA TGCGCCAGCAGCCAAGTTAACTCCTACTCCTACGAGCAGTACTTC. The encoded protein is CASSQVNSYSYEQYF.

The V gene is TRBV7-9, the J gene TRBJ1-6; the match to TRBD1 covers 7 bases. Germline V gives CDR1 SEHNR, CDR2 FQNEAQ (reference sequence). CDR3 length: 16 residues. After removal of 3 bases from V and 10 bases from J, the junction contained 12 bases not matched to a gene. Here the CDR3 DNA reads TGTGCCAGCAGCTTTGGGGAACAGGGGAGTAGGTCACCCCTCCACTTT. Protein product: CASSFGEQGSRSPLHF.

The chain couples TRBV6-6 to TRBJ1-3, with TRBD1 matching 8 bases. Looked up from germline, CDR1 is MNHNY and CDR2 is SVGAGI (reference sequence). Losses at the gene ends were 0 bases for V and 4 bases for J; bases not matched to a gene: 5. The CDR3 has 16 residues. The CDR3 is CASSYSSGGIGNTIYF. CDR3 bases: TGTGCCAGCAGTTACTCATCAGGGGGCATCGGAAACACCATATATTTT.

The chain is built from TRBV5-4 and TRBJ1-1, with TRBD1 identical over 9 bases. The germline V gene encodes CDR1 SGHNT and CDR2 YYREEE (reference sequence). The CDR3 length is 13 residues. V gave up 4 bases and J gave up 10 bases; unmatched junction bases: 8. The CDR3 loop reads CASSPGTGQRAFF. The CDR3 DNA reads as TGTGCCAGCAGCCCGGGGACAGGGCAAAGAGCTTTCTTT.

CDR3 nucleotide sequence: TGTGCCAGCAGCTTAGGACACGACTACGAGCAGTACTTC. Its protein product is CASSLGHDYEQYF. The rearrangement links TRBV7-6 to TRBJ2-7, with unresolved D. CDR1 SGHVS and CDR2 FNYEAQ come from the germline V gene. Trimming removed 1 base from V and 3 bases from J, with 7 bases in between. The CDR3 totals 13 residues.

The rearrangement links TRBV30 to TRBJ1-1; no clear D gene. CDR1 GTSNPN and CDR2 SVGIG come from the germline V gene (reference sequence). The CDR3 contains 11 residues. V gave up 5 bases and J gave up 2 bases, with 6 bases separating them. The chain's CDR3 is CAWSVNTEAFF. The CDR3 DNA sequence: TGTGCCTGGTCAGTCAACACTGAAGCTTTCTTT.

The J gene is TRBJ1-2, the V gene TRBV30, with D uncertain. Germline-derived CDR1 and CDR2 are GTSNPN and SVGIG (reference sequence). Trimming shortened V by 5 bases and J by 6 bases, and 16 bases separated the two germline ends. The CDR3 length is 13 residues. CDR3 coding DNA: TGTGCCTGGGACTTAGGAAATCTACATGGCTACACCTTC. This codes for CAWDLGNLHGYTF.

The chain links TRBV9 to TRBJ1-4; 8 bases agree with TRBD1. Germline CDR1 reads SGDLS; CDR2 reads YYNGEE. CDR3 length equals 14 residues. V gave up 4 bases and J gave up 6 bases; unmatched junction bases: 5. The CDR3 here is CASSLTGGYEKLFF. The CDR3 DNA reads as TGTGCCAGCAGCCTCACAGGGGGATATGAAAAACTGTTTTTT.

The J gene is TRBJ1-1, the V gene TRBV18; D remains unclear. This CDR3 has 14 residues. From germline, CDR1 is KGHSH and CDR2 LQKENI. V dropped 3 bases and J dropped 8 bases, with 16 bases sitting between them. DNA of the CDR3: TGTGCCAGCTCACCCGGCCAAGATGGAGGGGAAGCTTTCTTT. Translation: CASSPGQDGGEAFF.